The clone carrying this TCR beta chain was counted between two and nine times. Its matching antigen is unknown. This sample is drawn from a study of beta chain features in type 1 diabetes. Study observations and caveats: Whether HLA type influences TCRB rearrangement remained unresolved here.

The germline V gene encodes CDR1 SEHNR and CDR2 FQNEAQ (reference sequence). Trimming shortened V by 11 bases and J by 0 bases, and 16 bases separated the two germline ends. This CDR3 spans 15 amino acids. cDNA synthesis used the whole RNA isolate, giving expressed TCRB sequences. Libraries were prepared by immunoSEQ multiplex PCR; TCRdb keeps only in-frame clonotypes and omits some of them. Here the sample spans 430,000 or so clones, roughly 11% being singletons. The material sequenced was naive CD4+ T cells from blood. The gene calls are TRBV7-9 and TRBJ2-2; perhaps TRBD1 as D (5 bases). The sequence came from a woman aged 18-30 years in good health. DNA of the CDR3: TGTGCCGGAACAGACAGAACTCCGAACACCGGGGAGCTGTTTTTT. It specifies CAGTDRTPNTGELFF.